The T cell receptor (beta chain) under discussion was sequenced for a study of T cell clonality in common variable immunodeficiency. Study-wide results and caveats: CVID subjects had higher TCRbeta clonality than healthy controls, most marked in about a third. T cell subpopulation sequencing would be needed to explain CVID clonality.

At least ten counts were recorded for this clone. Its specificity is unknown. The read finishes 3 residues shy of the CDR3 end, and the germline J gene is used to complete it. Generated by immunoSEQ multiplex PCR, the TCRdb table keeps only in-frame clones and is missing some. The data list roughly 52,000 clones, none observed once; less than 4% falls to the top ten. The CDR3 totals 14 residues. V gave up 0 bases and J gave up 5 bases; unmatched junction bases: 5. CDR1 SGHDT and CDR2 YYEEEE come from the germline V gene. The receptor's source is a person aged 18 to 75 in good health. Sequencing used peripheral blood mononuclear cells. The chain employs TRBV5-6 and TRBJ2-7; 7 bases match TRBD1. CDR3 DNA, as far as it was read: TGTGCCAGCAGCTTGGGATACAGGGGCCACGAG. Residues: CASSLGYRGHE. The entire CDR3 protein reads CASSLGYRGHEQYF.